These T cell receptor beta chains were read from a single sample in a study of blood T cell repertoires in COVID-19. Sequencing used immunoSEQ multiplex PCR; TCRdb keeps in-frame clones, though not all of them. Of nearly 55,000 clones listed, 91% are singletons. The sequencing sample was made of peripheral blood. Source of these receptors: a woman aged 55-70 years with active or convalescent COVID-19. Both conserved end residues are part of each CDR3. The D gene is left open where the match is weak. Clone size, where shown, is once, few, many, or a class for clones that have expanded.

V: TRBV7-2; D: .; J: TRBJ1-5; size: .; DNA: TGTGCCAGCAGCATACAACAGGGTCAGCCCCAGCATTTT; CDR3: CASSIQQGQPQHF
V: TRBV30; D: TRBD2; J: TRBJ2-1; size: .; DNA: TGTGCCTGGAGTGGACTAGCGGTCGCCAATGAGCAGTTCTTC; CDR3: CAWSGLAVANEQFF
V: TRBV2; D: TRBD1; J: TRBJ1-4; size: .; DNA: TGTGCCAGCAGGGGTACAGGGGGACTTGAAAAACTGTTTTTT; CDR3: CASRGTGGLEKLFF
V: TRBV9; D: TRBD1; J: TRBJ1-2; size: .; DNA: TGTGCCAGCAGCGTAGACGGCAGGGGGCTCGGCTACACCTTC; CDR3: CASSVDGRGLGYTF
V: TRBV3-1/TRBV3-2; D: .; J: TRBJ2-5; size: .; DNA: TGTGCCAGCAGCCAAACTCAACGAGACCAGTACTTC; CDR3: CASSQTQRDQYF
V: TRBV29-1; D: TRBD2; J: TRBJ2-4; size: .; DNA: TGCAGCACCCGGACTAGCGGAAACATTCAGTACTTC; CDR3: CSTRTSGNIQYF
V: TRBV19; D: .; J: TRBJ2-2; size: .; DNA: TGTGCCAGTAGTATCGCTCAGGCCACCGGGGAGCTGTTTTTT; CDR3: CASSIAQATGELFF
V: TRBV30; D: TRBD1; J: TRBJ2-7; size: .; DNA: TGTGCCTTTCTCCGGGACAGCTCCTACGAGCAGTACTTC; CDR3: CAFLRDSSYEQYF
V: TRBV5-8; D: TRBD1; J: TRBJ1-1; size: .; DNA: TGTGCCAGCAGCTTAAGTACCGGGACAGCACACCCGTTGAACACTGAAGCTTTCTTT; CDR3: CASSLSTGTAHPLNTEAFF
V: TRBV9; D: .; J: TRBJ1-1; size: .; DNA: TGTGCCAGCAGCGCAACAGTTATGGACACTGAAGCTTTCTTT; CDR3: CASSATVMDTEAFF
V: TRBV5-1; D: TRBD1; J: TRBJ1-3; size: .; DNA: TGCGCCAGCAGCCGTTTTACGACAGGGGGGCCTGGAAACACCATATATTTT; CDR3: CASSRFTTGGPGNTIYF
V: TRBV6-6; D: TRBD2; J: TRBJ2-7; size: .; DNA: TGTGCCAGCAGCCGAGGGACTAGCGGGAGGGCCAGGAGTACTGTGCAGTACTTC; CDR3: CASSRGTSGRARSTVQYF
V: TRBV18; D: TRBD1; J: TRBJ2-1; size: .; DNA: TGTGCCAGCTCACTCGGGACAGGGGTCTATGAGCAGTTCTTC; CDR3: CASSLGTGVYEQFF
V: TRBV19; D: TRBD2; J: TRBJ2-3; size: .; DNA: TGTGCCAGTAGTCTATTAATAGCGGGAGGCACAGATACGCAGTATTTT; CDR3: CASSLLIAGGTDTQYF
V: TRBV5-1; D: .; J: TRBJ2-5; size: .; DNA: TGCGCCAGCAGCTCCGGACGGGAGGAGACCCAGTACTTC; CDR3: CASSSGREETQYF
V: TRBV5-4; D: .; J: TRBJ2-4; size: once; DNA: TGTGCCAGCAGCCCCCGGAGGGCGAGACCCAAAAACATTCAGTACTTC; CDR3: CASSPRRARPKNIQYF
V: TRBV25-1; D: .; J: TRBJ1-3; size: .; DNA: TGTGCCAGCAGTGGATGGACAGCCTCTGGAAACACCATATATTTT; CDR3: CASSGWTASGNTIYF
V: TRBV30; D: .; J: TRBJ2-7; size: once; DNA: TGTGCCTGTTCGGACACGGGCTACGAGCAGTACTTC; CDR3: CACSDTGYEQYF
V: TRBV15; D: .; J: TRBJ2-7; size: .; DNA: TGTGCCACCAGCAGAGATCTGTTATCCTACGAGCAGTACTTC; CDR3: CATSRDLLSYEQYF
V: TRBV24-1; D: TRBD2; J: TRBJ2-1; size: .; DNA: TGTGCCACCAGTGCGGGAGGAGGGTCCTACAATGAGCAGTTCTTC; CDR3: CATSAGGGSYNEQFF
V: TRBV28; D: .; J: TRBJ2-7; size: .; DNA: TGTGCCAGCAGTTTGGTGGCAGGGACCTACGAGCAGTACTTC; CDR3: CASSLVAGTYEQYF